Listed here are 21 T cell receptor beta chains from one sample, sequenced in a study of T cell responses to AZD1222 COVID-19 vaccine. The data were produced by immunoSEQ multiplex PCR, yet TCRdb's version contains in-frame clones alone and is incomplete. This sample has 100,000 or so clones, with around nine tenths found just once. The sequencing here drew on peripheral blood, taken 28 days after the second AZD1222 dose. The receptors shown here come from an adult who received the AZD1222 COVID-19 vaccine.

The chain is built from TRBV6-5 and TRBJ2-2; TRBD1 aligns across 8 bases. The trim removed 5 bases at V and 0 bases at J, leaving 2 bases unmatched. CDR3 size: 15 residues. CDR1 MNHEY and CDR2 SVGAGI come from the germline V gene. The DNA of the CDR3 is TGTGCCAGCAGTCCACAGGGGGCGAACACCGGGGAGCTGTTTTTT. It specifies CASSPQGANTGELFF.

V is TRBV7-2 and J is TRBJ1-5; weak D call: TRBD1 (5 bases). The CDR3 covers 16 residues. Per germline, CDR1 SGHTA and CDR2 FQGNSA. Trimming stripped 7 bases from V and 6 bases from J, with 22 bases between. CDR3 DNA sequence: TGTGCCAGCACCCTAGGGGCAGGAACGTTAGGTCAGCCCCAGCATTTT. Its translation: CASTLGAGTLGQPQHF.

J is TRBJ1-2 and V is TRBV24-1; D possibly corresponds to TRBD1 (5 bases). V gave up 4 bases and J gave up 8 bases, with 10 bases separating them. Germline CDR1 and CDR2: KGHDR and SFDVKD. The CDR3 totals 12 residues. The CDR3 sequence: CATSEGVLGYTF. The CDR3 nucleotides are TGTGCCACCAGTGAGGGGGTACTCGGCTACACCTTC.

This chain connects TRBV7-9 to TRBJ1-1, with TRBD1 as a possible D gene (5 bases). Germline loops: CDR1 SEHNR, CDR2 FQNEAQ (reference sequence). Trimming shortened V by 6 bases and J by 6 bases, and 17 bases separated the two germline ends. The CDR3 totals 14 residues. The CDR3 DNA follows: TGTGCCAGCAGACTTCTGGGGACTCGGGCTGAAGCTTTCTTT. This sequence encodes CASRLLGTRAEAFF.

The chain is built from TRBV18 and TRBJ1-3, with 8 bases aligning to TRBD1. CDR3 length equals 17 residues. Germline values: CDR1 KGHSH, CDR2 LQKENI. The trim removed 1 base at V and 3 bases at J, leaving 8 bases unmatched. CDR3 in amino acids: CASSPLPGGLVGNTIYF. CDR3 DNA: TGTGCCAGCTCACCACTCCCAGGGGGCTTAGTTGGAAACACCATATATTTT.

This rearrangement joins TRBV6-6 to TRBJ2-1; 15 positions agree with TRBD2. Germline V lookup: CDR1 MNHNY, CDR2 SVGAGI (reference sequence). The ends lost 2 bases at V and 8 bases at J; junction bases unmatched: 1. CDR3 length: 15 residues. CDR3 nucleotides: TGTGCCAGCAGTTACCGGACTAGCGGGGGGGATGAGCAGTTCTTC. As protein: CASSYRTSGGDEQFF.

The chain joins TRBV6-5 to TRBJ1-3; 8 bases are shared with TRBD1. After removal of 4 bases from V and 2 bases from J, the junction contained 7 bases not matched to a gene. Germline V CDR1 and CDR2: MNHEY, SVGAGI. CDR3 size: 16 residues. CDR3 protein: CASSLTGQGAGNTIYF. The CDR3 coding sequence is TGTGCCAGCAGTTTAACAGGACAGGGAGCTGGAAACACCATATATTTT.

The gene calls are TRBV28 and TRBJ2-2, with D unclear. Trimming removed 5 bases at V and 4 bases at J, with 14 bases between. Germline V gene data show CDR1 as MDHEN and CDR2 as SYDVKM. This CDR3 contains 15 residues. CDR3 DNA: TGTGCCAGCAGTAACCTCCGGGTCAGCACCGGGGAGCTGTTTTTT. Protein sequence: CASSNLRVSTGELFF.

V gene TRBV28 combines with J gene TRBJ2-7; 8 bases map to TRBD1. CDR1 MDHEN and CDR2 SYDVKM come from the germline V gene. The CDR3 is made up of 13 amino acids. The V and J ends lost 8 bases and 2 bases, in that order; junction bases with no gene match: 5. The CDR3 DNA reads TGTGCCAGCGGAAGGACAGGGCCCTACGAGCAGTACTTC. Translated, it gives CASGRTGPYEQYF.

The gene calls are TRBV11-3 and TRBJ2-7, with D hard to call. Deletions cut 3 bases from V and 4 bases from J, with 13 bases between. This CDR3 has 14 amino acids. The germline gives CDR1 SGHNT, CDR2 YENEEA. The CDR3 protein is CASSLPGDGYEQYF. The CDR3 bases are TGTGCCAGCAGCTTGCCGGGTGATGGGTACGAGCAGTACTTC.

CDR3 nucleotide sequence: TGTGCCAGTAGGTCCCGGGCCCCAGGGAATGAGCAGTTCTTC. Its translation: CASRSRAPGNEQFF. The chain has TRBV19 and TRBJ2-1; the D gene is possibly TRBD1 (5 bases). CDR3 length equals 14 residues. V dropped 6 bases and J dropped 7 bases, with 16 bases sitting between them. The germline CDR1 and CDR2 sequences are LNHDA and SQIVND (reference sequence).

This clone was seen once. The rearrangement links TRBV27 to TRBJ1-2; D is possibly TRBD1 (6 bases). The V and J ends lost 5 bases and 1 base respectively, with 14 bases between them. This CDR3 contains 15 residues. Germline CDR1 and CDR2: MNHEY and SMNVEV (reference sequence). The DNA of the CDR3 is TGTGCCAGCAGTCCCAGACAGGCGATTAACTATGGCTACACCTTC. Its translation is CASSPRQAINYGYTF.

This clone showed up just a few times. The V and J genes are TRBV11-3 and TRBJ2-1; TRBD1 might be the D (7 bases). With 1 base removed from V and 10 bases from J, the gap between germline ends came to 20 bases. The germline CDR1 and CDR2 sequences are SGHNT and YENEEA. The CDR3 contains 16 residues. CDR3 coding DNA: TGTGCCAGCAGCTTAGGACAGGGAGGAGGGATAGGGGAGCAGTTCTTC. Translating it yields CASSLGQGGGIGEQFF.

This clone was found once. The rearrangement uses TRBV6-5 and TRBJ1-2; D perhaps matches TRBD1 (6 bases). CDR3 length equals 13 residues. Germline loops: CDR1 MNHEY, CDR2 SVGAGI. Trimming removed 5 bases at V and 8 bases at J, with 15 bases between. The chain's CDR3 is CASSLQGVGGYTF. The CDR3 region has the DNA TGTGCCAGCAGTCTACAGGGAGTTGGAGGCTACACCTTC.

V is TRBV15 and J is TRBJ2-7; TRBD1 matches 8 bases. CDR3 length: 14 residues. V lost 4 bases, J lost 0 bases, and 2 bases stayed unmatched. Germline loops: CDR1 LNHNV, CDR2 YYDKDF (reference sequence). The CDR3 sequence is CATSTGQGSYEQYF. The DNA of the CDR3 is TGTGCCACCAGCACCGGACAGGGCTCCTACGAGCAGTACTTC.

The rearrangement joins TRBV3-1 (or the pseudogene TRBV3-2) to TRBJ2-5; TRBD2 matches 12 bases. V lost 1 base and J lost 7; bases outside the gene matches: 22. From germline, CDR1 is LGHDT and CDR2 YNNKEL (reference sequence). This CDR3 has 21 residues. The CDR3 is CASSQVLASGGAREPGGTQYF. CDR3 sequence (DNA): TGTGCCAGCAGCCAAGTTTTAGCTAGCGGGGGGGCCAGGGAGCCAGGTGGGACCCAGTACTTC.

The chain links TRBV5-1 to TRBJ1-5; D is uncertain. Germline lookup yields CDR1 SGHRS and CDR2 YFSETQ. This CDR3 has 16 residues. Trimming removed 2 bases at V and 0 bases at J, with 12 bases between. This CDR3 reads CASSFLPGSSNQPQHF. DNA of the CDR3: TGCGCCAGCAGCTTTCTTCCGGGCTCTAGCAATCAGCCCCAGCATTTT.

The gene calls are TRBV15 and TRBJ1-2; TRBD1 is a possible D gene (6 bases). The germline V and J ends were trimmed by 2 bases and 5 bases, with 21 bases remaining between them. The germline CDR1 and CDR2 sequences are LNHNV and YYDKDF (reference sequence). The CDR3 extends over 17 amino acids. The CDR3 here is CATSRSPITGREYGYTF. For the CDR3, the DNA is TGTGCCACCAGCAGATCGCCCATAACAGGGAGGGAGTATGGCTACACCTTC.

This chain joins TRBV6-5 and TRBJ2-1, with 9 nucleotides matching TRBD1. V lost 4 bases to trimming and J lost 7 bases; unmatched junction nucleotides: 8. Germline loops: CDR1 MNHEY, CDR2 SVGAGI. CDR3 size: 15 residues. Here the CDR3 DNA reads TGTGCCAGCAGTTTCACCGGGACAGGGAATAATGAGCAGTTCTTC. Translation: CASSFTGTGNNEQFF.

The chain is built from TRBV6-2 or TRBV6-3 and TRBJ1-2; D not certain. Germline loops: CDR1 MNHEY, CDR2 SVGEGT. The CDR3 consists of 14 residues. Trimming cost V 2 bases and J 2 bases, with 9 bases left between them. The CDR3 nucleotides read TGTGCCAGCAGTTACAGTGGCAGAAACTATGGCTACACCTTC. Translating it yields CASSYSGRNYGYTF.

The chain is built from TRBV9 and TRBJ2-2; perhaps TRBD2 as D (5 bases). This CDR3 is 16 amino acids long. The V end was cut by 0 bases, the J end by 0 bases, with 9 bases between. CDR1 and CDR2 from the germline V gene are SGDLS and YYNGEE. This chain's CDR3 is CASSVGGSANTGELFF. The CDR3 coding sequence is TGTGCCAGCAGCGTAGGTGGGAGCGCGAACACCGGGGAGCTGTTTTTT.